The 22 T cell receptor beta chains listed next were all sequenced from one sample in a study of T cell repertoires in cytomegalovirus infection. TCRdb recomputed calls from the reads with MiXCR, one row per CDR3 protein. The table lists roughly 150,000 distinct CDR3 sequences, roughly a quarter of them singletons, with around 9.9% in the top ten. The source material was PBMCs. These receptors came from a human donor in good health (CMV status not recorded). Some clones in this sample may be carry-over from other donors' samples.

This clonotype was counted ten times or more. The chain employs TRBV7-8 and TRBJ2-3; 7 bases match TRBD1. The length of the CDR3 is 14 residues. After removal of 5 bases from V and 3 bases from J, the junction contained 5 bases not matched to a gene. Germline lookup yields CDR1 SGHVS and CDR2 FQNEAQ. The DNA of the CDR3 is TGTGCCAGCAGCACCAGGGGGAAGACAGATACGCAGTATTTT. Its translation is CASSTRGKTDTQYF.

The chain links TRBV29-1 to TRBJ1-4; D remains unclear. Germline CDR1 reads SQVTM; CDR2 reads ANQGSEA. The CDR3 extends over 12 amino acids. V dropped 8 bases and J dropped 4 bases, with 11 bases sitting between them. CDR3 sequence: CSIGESNEKLFF. CDR3 in DNA: TGCAGCATTGGAGAGAGTAATGAAAAACTGTTTTTT.

This clonotype was recorded many times. V usage is TRBV20-1 and J usage is TRBJ2-7; 7 nucleotides match TRBD1. In germline, CDR1 is DFQATT, CDR2 SNEGSKA (reference sequence). J was trimmed by 0 bases and V by 5 bases; bases with no gene match: 1. The CDR3 contains 12 residues. The CDR3 sequence is CSAWDSSYEQYF. The CDR3 region has the DNA TGCAGTGCTTGGGACAGCTCCTACGAGCAGTACTTC.

This chain links TRBV7-9 with TRBJ2-1; 10 bases align to TRBD1. From germline, CDR1 is SEHNR and CDR2 FQNEAQ (reference sequence). The CDR3 contains 14 residues. V lost 3 bases and J lost 7; bases outside the gene matches: 3. Here the CDR3 reads CASSLRDRGNEQFF. The CDR3 nucleotides read TGTGCCAGCAGCTTGAGGGACAGGGGAAATGAGCAGTTCTTC. Full variable domain (remainder filled in from reference TRBV7-9 and TRBJ2-1): DTGVSQNPRHKITKRGQNVTFRCDPISEHNRLYWYRQTLGQGPEFLTYFQNEAQLEKSRLLSDRFSAERPKGSFSTLEIQRTEQGDSAMYLCASSLRDRGNEQFFGPGTRLTVL.

This clonotype was counted at least ten times. The rearrangement uses TRBV7-3 and TRBJ2-7; 7 nucleotides agree with TRBD2. This CDR3 spans 15 amino acids. The J segment lost 1 base and the V segment lost 5 bases, leaving 8 bases of the junction unmatched. Germline CDR1 and CDR2: SGHTA and FQGTGA. CDR3 DNA sequence: TGTGCCAGCAGCCGGCCGGGGCGGGAGTCCTACGAGCAGTACTTC. Residues: CASSRPGRESYEQYF.

The V and J genes are TRBV12-3 or TRBV12-4 and TRBJ2-1; 12 bases fit TRBD2. CDR3 length: 17 residues. Losses at the gene ends were 5 bases for V and 5 bases for J; bases not matched to a gene: 10. In nucleotides, the CDR3 is TGTGCCAGCAGTCCGACCCAACTAGCGGGGGGACACAATGAGCAGTTCTTC. This encodes CASSPTQLAGGHNEQFF.

This clonotype has just a few counts. In DNA form, the CDR3 reads TGTGCCAGCAGTCCCCCCCTGGGACTAGCGGGGGTTAGTACCTACGAGCAGTACTTC. Translation: CASSPPLGLAGVSTYEQYF. This chain uses TRBV12-3 or TRBV12-4 with TRBJ2-7, with 14 bases fitting TRBD2. The CDR3 contains 19 residues. Trimming cost V 5 bases and J 2 bases; bases outside gene matches: 14.

This chain connects TRBV20-1 to TRBJ2-5; 10 bases agree with TRBD1. J lost 2 bases, V lost 3 bases, and 6 bases had no gene match. The germline V gene has CDR1 DFQATT and CDR2 SNEGSKA (reference sequence). This CDR3 contains 15 residues. Here the CDR3 reads CSASRGQGFQETQYF. In nucleotides, the CDR3 is TGCAGTGCTAGTAGGGGACAGGGGTTTCAAGAGACCCAGTACTTC.

The chain couples TRBV28 to TRBJ1-2, with TRBD1 matching 9 bases. Looked up from germline, CDR1 is MDHEN and CDR2 is SYDVKM. The CDR3 runs to 14 residues. V shed 7 bases, J shed 8 bases, and the junction held 11 bases outside the gene matches. The CDR3 DNA sequence: TGTGCCAGCAACGCCGGGACAGGGTCTTCCGGCTACACCTTC. As protein: CASNAGTGSSGYTF.

The rearrangement links TRBV28 to TRBJ1-5; D is undetermined. Germline-derived CDR1 and CDR2 are MDHEN and SYDVKM. The ends were cut back, 1 base at V and 10 bases at J, with 8 bases in the middle. CDR3 length equals 12 residues. The CDR3 sequence is CASSLLREPQHF. CDR3 bases: TGTGCCAGCAGTTTATTAAGGGAACCCCAGCATTTT.

For this clonotype: Germline is not matched at one junction end, which may reflect a read error. The DNA for the CDR3 is TGTGCCACCAGCCTAACAGGACTAGCCTGGGAGCAGAACTTC. Its protein product is CATSLTGLAWEQNF. V and J are TRBV24-1 and TRBJ2-7; 8 positions agree with TRBD2. CDR1 is KGHDR and CDR2 is SFDVKD in the germline V gene. This CDR3 has 14 residues.

The J gene is TRBJ1-6, the V gene TRBV20-1; 9 nucleotides align to TRBD1. V shed 3 bases, J shed 10 bases, and the junction held 1 base outside the gene matches. CDR3 length: 12 residues. Germline CDR1 reads DFQATT; CDR2 reads SNEGSKA (reference sequence). Here the CDR3 reads CSARTGGSPLHF. The CDR3 coding sequence is TGCAGTGCTAGGACAGGGGGGTCACCCCTCCACTTT.

This clonotype occurred a few times. The rearrangement uses TRBV19 and TRBJ2-1; TRBD1 matches at 8 bases. Germline loops: CDR1 LNHDA, CDR2 SQIVND (reference sequence). Trimming took 3 bases from V and 6 from J; bases not matched to a gene: 10. CDR3 size: 16 residues. As DNA, the CDR3 is TGTGCCAGTAGTATCCTAAAGGGGACAGGCGGCAATGAGCAGTTCTTC. Translated, it gives CASSILKGTGGNEQFF.

The chain joins TRBV7-6 to TRBJ1-1, with 10 bases matching TRBD1. The CDR3 contains 17 residues. V trimming: 3 bases; J trimming: 1 base; junction bases outside the gene matches: 8. Per germline, CDR1 SGHVS and CDR2 FNYEAQ. This chain's CDR3 is CASSFVIGQGGNTEAFF. For the CDR3, the DNA is TGTGCCAGCAGCTTCGTCATAGGACAGGGGGGGAACACTGAAGCTTTCTTT.

A note on this clonotype: This may come from a read error, since a much larger clone is one base off. The chain links TRBV7-9 to TRBJ2-5; D not resolved. Looked up from germline, CDR1 is SEHNR and CDR2 is FQNEAQ (reference sequence). CDR3 size: 14 residues. V lost 5 bases and J lost 4, with 14 bases in between. The chain's CDR3 is CASSLSGLTETQYF. The CDR3 bases are TGTGCCAGCAGCCTATCCGGGCTCACAGAGACCCAGTACTTC.

The rearrangement uses TRBV12-3 or TRBV12-4 and TRBJ2-5; TRBD2 aligns across 12 bases. CDR3 size: 18 residues. V gave up 4 bases and J gave up 4 bases; unmatched junction bases: 13. CDR3 sequence (DNA): TGTGCCAGCAGTTCCCCACTGACTAGCGGGGGTGCGGGAGAGACCCAGTACTTC. Translation gives CASSSPLTSGGAGETQYF.

This chain uses TRBV20-1 with TRBJ2-1; D perhaps matches TRBD1 (6 bases). V was trimmed by 6 bases and J by 2 bases, leaving 17 bases between them. This CDR3 has 15 residues. The V gene's germline CDR1 is DFQATT and CDR2 SNEGSKA (reference sequence). The CDR3 reads CSASDRRQPYNEQFF. CDR3 DNA sequence: TGCAGTGCGTCCGACAGGCGTCAGCCCTACAATGAGCAGTTCTTC.

This clonotype was recorded at least ten times. This chain uses TRBV7-8 with TRBJ1-5, with TRBD1 matching over 8 bases. The CDR3 totals 17 residues. Trimming removed 4 bases from V and 3 bases from J; junction bases left unmatched: 11. Germline V gives CDR1 SGHVS, CDR2 FQNEAQ. The CDR3 protein is CASSYQGAGDANQPQHF. CDR3 in DNA: TGTGCCAGCAGCTACCAGGGGGCGGGGGACGCCAATCAGCCCCAGCATTTT.

V and J are TRBV30 and TRBJ1-1; TRBD1 aligns across 7 bases. In germline, CDR1 is GTSNPN, CDR2 SVGIG (reference sequence). The CDR3 totals 15 residues. With V trimmed by 4 bases and J by 4 bases, 12 bases remained unmatched. In DNA, the CDR3 is TGTGCCTGGAAGGCGCGGGGACAGCTAGGCACTGAAGCTTTCTTT. This translates into CAWKARGQLGTEAFF.

This chain joins TRBV6-5 and TRBJ1-2, with unresolved D. The CDR3 sequence is 14 residues long. Per germline, CDR1 MNHEY and CDR2 SVGAGI. V was shortened by 0 bases and J by 8 bases, with 13 bases between the two germline ends. CDR3 coding DNA: TGTGCCAGCAGTTACTCGAGCGGGTTTCTCGGCTACACCTTC. It translates to CASSYSSGFLGYTF.

This clonotype was seen more than once but under ten times. The chain links TRBV7-3 to TRBJ1-2; tentatively, D is TRBD1 (6 bases). Germline CDR1 SGHTA, CDR2 FQGTGA. V lost 1 base, J lost 2 bases, and 11 bases lay in between. CDR3 length equals 15 residues. This CDR3 is CASSLRQVGNYGYTF. The CDR3 DNA reads as TGTGCCAGCAGCTTAAGACAGGTTGGGAACTATGGCTACACCTTC.

The V and J genes are TRBV5-5 and TRBJ2-7; a weak D match, TRBD1 (5 bases). This CDR3 contains 15 residues. Germline V CDR1 and CDR2: SGHKS, YYEKEE (reference sequence). Trimming took off 0 bases at V and 0 bases at J, with 10 bases between the two ends. CDR3 sequence reads: CASSLEGSFSYEQYF. The CDR3 DNA sequence: TGTGCCAGCAGCTTGGAGGGGTCCTTCTCCTACGAGCAGTACTTC.